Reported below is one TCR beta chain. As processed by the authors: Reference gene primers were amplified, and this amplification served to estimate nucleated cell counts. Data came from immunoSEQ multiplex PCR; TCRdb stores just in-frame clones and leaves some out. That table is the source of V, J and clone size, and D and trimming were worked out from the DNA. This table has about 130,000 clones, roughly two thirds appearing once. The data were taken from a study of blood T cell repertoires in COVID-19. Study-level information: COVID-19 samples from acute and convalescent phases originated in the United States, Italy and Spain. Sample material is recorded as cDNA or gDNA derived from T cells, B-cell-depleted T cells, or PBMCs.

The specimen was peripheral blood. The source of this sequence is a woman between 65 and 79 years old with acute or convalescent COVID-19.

CDR3 bases: TGTGCCAGCAGCTCCCCGTACGAGCAGTACTTC. Translating gives CASSSPYEQYF. J is TRBJ2-7 and V is TRBV6-2 or TRBV6-3, with no clear D. CDR1 is MNHEY, CDR2 SVGEGT, per germline. This CDR3 has 11 amino acids. V lost 6 bases and J lost 4, with 7 bases in between.